This TCR beta chain appears in the sequencing data of a study of CD8 T cells in Susac syndrome. The study sequenced TCR beta in blood CD8+ and CD4+ T cells. Random hexamers were used to reverse transcribe about 0.45 to 1 ug of RNA. Amplification of TCR beta CDR3 across 54 Vbeta and 13 Jbeta was performed with immunoSEQ multiplex PCR. TCRdb recomputed calls from the immunoSEQ multiplex PCR reads with MiXCR, one row per CDR3 protein. The repertoire includes 150,000 or so distinct CDR3 sequences, about 94% of them detected once, and around 0.21% sits in the top ten. The CDR3 is 15 amino acids. Trimming at V came to 5 bases and at J to 4 bases, leaving 7 bases not matched to a gene. CDR1 and CDR2 (germline): SGHTA, FQGNSA.

This receptor was taken from a human donor with multiple sclerosis. The sample comprised CD8+ T cells from PBMCs. This chain uses TRBV7-2 with TRBJ2-3, with 9 bases matching TRBD1. CDR3 in DNA: TGTGCCAGCAGCCTCGGGACAGGGATACCAGATACGCAGTATTTT. Amino acids: CASSLGTGIPDTQYF.